This TCR beta chain was retrieved from a study of control samples from healthy donors and cancer patients. V was pared by 2 bases and J by 4 bases, with 9 bases between. CDR1 is SEHNR, CDR2 FQNEAQ, per germline (reference sequence). The CDR3 sequence is 13 residues long. Assay used: immunoSEQ multiplex PCR; TCRdb lists only in-frame clones, some missing. The data contain about 110,000 clones, roughly 91% of them seen just once; the ten biggest clones take up 17%. This chain connects TRBV7-9 to TRBJ2-7; a weak D match, TRBD2 (5 bases). This clonotype was obtained from a woman between 45 and 65 years old in good health. The specimen sequenced was blood. CDR3 DNA sequence: TGTGCCAGCAGCTTAATTCGGGGTTACGAGCAGTACTTC. Protein product: CASSLIRGYEQYF.